The 30 T cell receptor beta chains listed next were all sequenced from one sample in a study of cytomegalovirus exposure and HLA in healthy donors. Primers included in the PCR were 60 Vbeta and 13 Jbeta primers. Sequencing was performed with immunoSEQ multiplex PCR; in TCRdb, only in-frame clones are kept and a portion is missing. This table lists about 210,000 clones. Sequenced material: PBMCs. Every receptor here comes from a woman aged 25 to 39 in good health and CMV-seropositive.

The chain is built from TRBV5-1 and TRBJ2-1, with D perhaps TRBD1 (6 bases). This CDR3 contains 17 residues. Germline CDR1 and CDR2: SGHRS and YFSETQ. The V gene lost 2 bases and the J gene lost 3 bases, with 18 bases spanning the gap. In nucleotides, the CDR3 is TGCGCCAGCAGCTTCAGGGGTCCCAGTCTCCGCTACAATGAGCAGTTCTTC. Its protein product is CASSFRGPSLRYNEQFF. Filled out from reference TRBV5-1 and TRBJ2-1, the complete variable domain reads KAGVTQTPRYLIKTRGQQVTLSCSPISGHRSVSWYQQTPGQGLQFLFEYFSETQRNKGNFPGRFSGRQFSNSRSEMNVSTLELGDSALYLCASSFRGPSLRYNEQFFGPGTRLTVL.

The gene calls are TRBV2 and TRBJ2-7; possibly TRBD2 for D (5 bases). The V end lost 5 bases, the J end lost 0 bases, and 8 bases lay between the germline ends. The CDR3 contains 13 residues. CDR1 and CDR2 from the germline V gene are SNHLY and FYNNEI. CDR3 bases: TGTGCCAGCAGTTGGGAGAGCTCCTACGAGCAGTACTTC. Amino acid sequence: CASSWESSYEQYF. Together with reference TRBV2 and TRBJ2-7, the CDR3 gives the full variable domain: EPEVTQTPSHQVTQMGQEVILRCVPISNHLYFYWYRQILGQKVEFLVSFYNNEISEKSEIFDDQFSVERPDGSNFTLKIRSTKLEDSAMYFCASSWESSYEQYFGPGTRLTVT.

On this clone itself: The same CDR3 arises from other DNA sequences in this sample as well. The chain employs TRBV5-4 and TRBJ2-5; 12 bases line up with TRBD2. In germline, CDR1 is SGHNT, CDR2 YYREEE (reference sequence). The CDR3 contains 15 residues. After removal of 2 bases from V and 3 bases from J, the junction contained 2 bases not matched to a gene. The CDR3: CASSFRLAGEETQYF. CDR3 in DNA: TGTGCCAGCAGCTTCCGACTAGCGGGAGAAGAGACCCAGTACTTC.

The chain has TRBV6-5 and TRBJ1-1; 8 nucleotides agree with TRBD1. The trim removed 1 base at V and 0 bases at J, leaving 4 bases unmatched. This CDR3 is 16 amino acids long. CDR1 and CDR2 from the germline V gene are MNHEY and SVGAGI. The CDR3 spells CASSYYRGILNTEAFF. Written as DNA, the CDR3 is TGTGCCAGCAGTTACTACAGGGGGATTTTGAACACTGAAGCTTTCTTT.

This chain connects TRBV19 to TRBJ1-4, with a weak D call TRBD1 (6 bases). The CDR3 extends over 14 amino acids. Germline V CDR1 and CDR2: LNHDA, SQIVND (reference sequence). The V and J ends lost 2 bases and 6 bases respectively, with 10 bases between them. The CDR3 sequence is CASSISQGDEKLFF. The CDR3 nucleotides are TGTGCCAGTAGTATATCACAGGGAGATGAAAAACTGTTTTTT. The full variable domain, rest sourced from reference TRBV19 and TRBJ1-4, is DGGITQSPKYLFRKEGQNVTLSCEQNLNHDAMYWYRQDPGQGLRLIYYSQIVNDFQKGDIAEGYSVSREKKESFPLTVTSAQKNPTAFYLCASSISQGDEKLFFGSGTQLSVL.

This sequence joins TRBV12-5 and TRBJ1-3, with D possibly matching TRBD1 (5 bases). The CDR3 is made up of 14 amino acids. Germline CDR1 reads LGHNT; CDR2 reads FRNRAP. V was pared by 6 bases and J by 0 bases, with 9 bases between. For the CDR3, the DNA is TGTGCTAGTGGCACAGGTTACTCTGGAAACACCATATATTTT. Translated: CASGTGYSGNTIYF.

The chain has TRBV28 and TRBJ1-5; D remains unclear. This CDR3 spans 14 amino acids. Germline assignment: CDR1 MDHEN and CDR2 SYDVKM. The V gene lost 3 bases and the J gene lost 7 bases, with 13 bases spanning the gap. In DNA form, the CDR3 reads TGTGCCAGCAGTTTTAGTCACAGCGGACAGCCCCAGCATTTT. Encoded protein: CASSFSHSGQPQHF.

This rearrangement joins TRBV7-9 to TRBJ1-2; D is possibly TRBD1 (6 bases). The CDR3 runs 14 residues. Germline CDR1 reads SEHNR; CDR2 reads FQNEAQ (reference sequence). The ends were cut back, 7 bases at V and 4 bases at J, with 16 bases in the middle. The CDR3 region has the DNA TGTGCCAGCACACCCGGACAGAATGTCTATGGCTACACCTTC. Residues: CASTPGQNVYGYTF.

The chain combines TRBV7-8 with TRBJ1-1; no clear D. The CDR3 has 17 amino acids. V was clipped by 5 bases and J by 1 base, with 20 bases between them. Germline CDR1 is SGHVS and CDR2 is FQNEAQ. CDR3 sequence: CASSTGFSRIKNTEAFF. The DNA for the CDR3 is TGTGCCAGCAGCACTGGGTTCTCGCGGATTAAGAACACTGAAGCTTTCTTT.

The V call is TRBV7-2, the J call TRBJ2-1; tentative D call: TRBD1 (5 bases). There are 14 residues in the CDR3. Germline CDR1 SGHTA, CDR2 FQGNSA. Trimming cost V 7 bases and J 3 bases, with 13 bases left between them. CDR3: CASTPPRDYNEQFF. CDR3 nucleotide sequence: TGTGCCAGCACCCCGCCCAGGGACTACAATGAGCAGTTCTTC.

Of note for this clone: Other nucleotide sequences in the sample specify the same CDR3. This chain connects TRBV7-8 to TRBJ2-7, with TRBD1 matching over 8 bases. V dropped 4 bases and J dropped 0; count of bases not matched to a gene: 2. The CDR3 length is 14 residues. Germline lookup yields CDR1 SGHVS and CDR2 FQNEAQ. The CDR3 protein is CASSSDRVSYEQYF. The CDR3 coding sequence is TGTGCCAGCAGCTCGGACAGGGTCTCCTACGAGCAGTACTTC.

The CDR3 coding sequence is TGCGCCAGCAGCTCCGGGACTAGCGGGAGAGTCACCGGGGAGCTGTTTTTT. The encoded protein is CASSSGTSGRVTGELFF. This chain joins TRBV5-1 and TRBJ2-2; 14 bases are shared with TRBD2. There are 17 residues in the CDR3. The germline V gene encodes CDR1 SGHRS and CDR2 YFSETQ. Losses at the gene ends were 3 bases for V and 4 bases for J; bases not matched to a gene: 5. Filled out from reference TRBV5-1 and TRBJ2-2, the complete variable domain reads KAGVTQTPRYLIKTRGQQVTLSCSPISGHRSVSWYQQTPGQGLQFLFEYFSETQRNKGNFPGRFSGRQFSNSRSEMNVSTLELGDSALYLCASSSGTSGRVTGELFFGEGSRLTVL.

This chain links TRBV27 with TRBJ2-3; D is ambiguous. Germline CDR1 is MNHEY and CDR2 is SMNVEV (reference sequence). The CDR3 totals 13 residues. The V end was cut by 2 bases, the J end by 7 bases, with 10 bases between. The DNA for the CDR3 is TGTGCCAGCAGTTTACTGAACAAGTATACGCAGTATTTT. As protein: CASSLLNKYTQYF.

The V gene is TRBV2, the J gene TRBJ1-6, with D maybe TRBD1 (5 bases). V was trimmed by 9 bases and J by 5 bases, leaving 14 bases between them. The CDR3 contains 14 residues. CDR1 and CDR2 from the germline V gene are SNHLY and FYNNEI. The CDR3 bases are TGTGCCAGGGGAGGGGTAACTGATAATTCACCCCTCCACTTT. Translating gives CARGGVTDNSPLHF.

This chain uses TRBV27 with TRBJ1-4, with D possibly being TRBD1 (5 bases). Germline V gene lookup returns CDR1 MNHEY and CDR2 SMNVEV (reference sequence). With 6 bases removed from V and 4 bases from J, the gap between germline ends came to 18 bases. CDR3 length: 16 amino acids. The CDR3 DNA follows: TGTGCCAGCAGCAGTTTGGTGGGACTCTATAATGAAAAACTGTTTTTT. Protein: CASSSLVGLYNEKLFF.

This sequence joins TRBV19 and TRBJ1-2, with D perhaps TRBD1 (5 bases). The CDR3 extends over 15 amino acids. Germline assignment: CDR1 LNHDA and CDR2 SQIVND (reference sequence). Trimming removed 8 bases from V and 5 bases from J, with 21 bases in between. In nucleotides, the CDR3 is TGTGCCAGTGACCCGACCGGGGGGTGGGAATATGGCTACACCTTC. This codes for CASDPTGGWEYGYTF.

The chain links TRBV7-2 to TRBJ2-1; tentative D call: TRBD2 (6 bases). The germline V gene encodes CDR1 SGHTA and CDR2 FQGNSA. This CDR3 region has 15 residues. V gave up 1 base and J gave up 5 bases, with 12 bases separating them. The CDR3 spells CASSLVWLADNEQFF. Written as DNA, the CDR3 is TGTGCCAGCAGCTTAGTGTGGTTAGCGGACAATGAGCAGTTCTTC.

J is TRBJ2-5 and V is TRBV4-1, with D possibly being TRBD2 (5 bases). TRBJ2-7 matches the DNA end more closely, so the J call is doubtful. This CDR3 has 15 amino acids. CDR1 MGHRA and CDR2 YSYEKL come from the germline V gene. Here the CDR3 DNA reads TGCGCCAGCAGCCAGCCCACCAGGCGGGCATACGAGCAGTACTTC. This codes for CASSQPTRRAYEQYF.

This chain uses TRBV7-9 with TRBJ2-5; tentative D call: TRBD2 (5 bases). Trimming removed 4 bases at V and 5 bases at J, with 20 bases between. The length of the CDR3 is 16 residues. CDR1 SEHNR and CDR2 FQNEAQ come from the germline V gene (reference sequence). The CDR3 bases are TGTGCCAGCAGCTCGCCGAACCCTACTAGGGAGGAGACCCAGTACTTC. Amino acids: CASSSPNPTREETQYF.

The CDR3 reads CASSFQAGDGETQYF. The CDR3 DNA sequence: TGTGCCAGCAGCTTCCAAGCGGGAGACGGAGAGACCCAGTACTTC. This chain links TRBV7-2 with TRBJ2-5; 8 nucleotides match TRBD2. After removal of 3 bases from V and 4 bases from J, the junction contained 7 bases not matched to a gene. CDR1 is SGHTA and CDR2 is FQGNSA in the germline V gene. The CDR3 sequence is 15 residues long.

The rearrangement joins TRBV5-1 to TRBJ2-7, with 7 bases aligning to TRBD1. Trimming at V came to 0 bases and at J to 5 bases, leaving 2 bases not matched to a gene. There are 13 residues in the CDR3. From germline, CDR1 is SGHRS and CDR2 YFSETQ. CDR3 DNA: TGCGCCAGCAGCTTGGTAGGGGGCCACGAGCAGTACTTC. This sequence encodes CASSLVGGHEQYF.

The chain uses TRBV5-1 and TRBJ2-3; D is unclear. V dropped 0 bases and J dropped 4 bases, with 9 bases sitting between them. CDR3 size: 14 residues. Germline V gives CDR1 SGHRS, CDR2 YFSETQ. The CDR3 DNA reads as TGCGCCAGCAGCTTGGTGGGTAGCCCAGATACGCAGTATTTT. This translates into CASSLVGSPDTQYF.

The chain has TRBV19 and TRBJ2-3; TRBD2 aligns across 12 bases. The V segment lost 5 bases and the J segment 5 bases; nucleotides outside the gene matches: 5. In germline, CDR1 is LNHDA, CDR2 SQIVND (reference sequence). This CDR3 contains 15 residues. The CDR3 loop reads CASSATSGSGDTQYF. CDR3 in DNA: TGTGCCAGTAGTGCGACTAGCGGGAGTGGAGATACGCAGTATTTT.

The chain is built from TRBV4-3 and TRBJ1-1; D remains ambiguous. The germline V gene encodes CDR1 LGHNA and CDR2 YSLEER. This CDR3 has 15 residues. V gave up 4 bases and J gave up 1 base, with 13 bases separating them. CDR3 protein: CASSLGLEGNTEAFF. CDR3 in DNA: TGCGCCAGCAGCCTCGGCCTTGAGGGGAACACTGAAGCTTTCTTT.

V and J are TRBV6-6 and TRBJ1-5; the D is unclear. This CDR3 is 16 amino acids long. The germline CDR1 and CDR2 sequences are MNHNY and SVGAGI (reference sequence). V lost 5 bases, J lost 4 bases, and 18 bases lay in between. The CDR3 region is CASSNGPGRGNQPQHF. The CDR3 DNA is TGTGCCAGCAGTAACGGACCTGGGAGAGGGAATCAGCCCCAGCATTTT.

The chain joins TRBV12-5 to TRBJ2-1, with 7 bases aligning to TRBD1. Looked up from germline, CDR1 is LGHNT and CDR2 is FRNRAP. V trimming: 1 base; J trimming: 15 bases; junction bases outside the gene matches: 6. The CDR3 spans 12 residues. This CDR3 is CASGLGQGVPFF. The CDR3 DNA follows: TGTGCTAGTGGTTTGGGGCAGGGGGTCCCGTTCTTC.

This rearrangement joins TRBV6-5 to TRBJ1-2, with D maybe TRBD1 (5 bases). Germline CDR1 is MNHEY and CDR2 is SVGAGI. The V end lost 5 bases, the J end lost 8 bases, and 15 bases lay between the germline ends. The CDR3 is 13 residues long. The CDR3 sequence: CASSQRGPDGYTF. The CDR3 DNA sequence: TGTGCCAGCAGTCAGCGGGGACCGGACGGCTACACCTTC.

This chain connects TRBV28 to TRBJ2-7, with TRBD2 matching over 12 bases. J gave up 5 bases and V 5 bases, and 10 bases lay outside the gene matches. Germline V gene sequence: CDR1 MDHEN, CDR2 SYDVKM. CDR3 size: 16 residues. In DNA form, the CDR3 reads TGTGCCAGCAGTCCACAGACTAGCGGGAGAGTTAACGAGCAGTACTTC. Translation gives CASSPQTSGRVNEQYF.

The V call is TRBV14, the J call TRBJ2-2, with a weak D call TRBD2 (7 bases). Trimming pared 0 bases from V and 10 bases from J, leaving 21 bases between. Germline CDR1 SGHDN, CDR2 FVKESK. The CDR3 sequence is 17 residues long. CDR3 nucleotides: TGTGCCAGCAGCCAAGATCGGAGGGGGGAGGGGTCCGCGGAGCTGTTTTTT. Its protein product is CASSQDRRGEGSAELFF.

The chain combines TRBV15 with TRBJ1-1; 7 bases align to TRBD1. V shed 1 base, J shed 3 bases, and the junction held 8 bases outside the gene matches. Germline CDR1 reads LNHNV; CDR2 reads YYDKDF (reference sequence). The CDR3 totals 16 residues. CDR3 bases: TGTGCCACCAGCAGAGGATTAGGACAGGTTCACACTGAAGCTTTCTTT. Protein product: CATSRGLGQVHTEAFF. The complete variable domain, with remaining parts taken from reference TRBV15 and TRBJ1-1, reads DAMVIQNPRYQVTQFGKPVTLSCSQTLNHNVMYWYQQKSSQAPKLLFHYYDKDFNNEADTPDNFQSRRPNTSFCFLDIRSPGLGDTAMYLCATSRGLGQVHTEAFFGQGTRLTVV.